The 4 T cell receptor beta chains below come from one sample, sequenced in a study of blood T cell repertoires in COVID-19. Profiled with immunoSEQ multiplex PCR; TCRdb holds only in-frame clones, not every one. The sample consists of 150,000 to 200,000 clones, approximately 78% of them appearing once. What was sequenced was PBMCs or T cells enriched from blood (not recorded which). The receptor set was obtained from a woman aged 45-65 years who had recovered from COVID-19.

This clone showed up just a few times. The V and J genes are TRBV21-1 and TRBJ1-2. TRBV21-1 is designated a pseudogene. The CDR3 extends over 19 amino acids. CDR3 nucleotide sequence: TGTGCCAGCAGCAAAGTTCGACGGGGGAACTGGGGCCGGAGCTATGGCTACACCTTC. Protein: CASSKVRRGNWGRSYGYTF.

V usage is TRBV19 and J usage is TRBJ2-7; D remains ambiguous. Germline lookup yields CDR1 LNHDA and CDR2 SQIVND (reference sequence). Trimming shortened V by 1 base and J by 1 base, and 5 bases separated the two germline ends. This CDR3 has 13 residues. The CDR3 DNA sequence: TGTGCCAGTAGTATAGTTCCATCCTACGAGCAGTACTTC. This sequence encodes CASSIVPSYEQYF. Based on the CDR3 plus reference TRBV19 and TRBJ2-7, the full variable domain is DGGITQSPKYLFRKEGQNVTLSCEQNLNHDAMYWYRQDPGQGLRLIYYSQIVNDFQKGDIAEGYSVSREKKESFPLTVTSAQKNPTAFYLCASSIVPSYEQYFGPGTRLTVT.

The chain joins TRBV9 to TRBJ2-7; the match to TRBD1 covers 9 bases. After removal of 3 bases from V and 1 base from J, the junction contained 2 bases not matched to a gene. The germline V gene encodes CDR1 SGDLS and CDR2 YYNGEE. The CDR3 totals 14 residues. The CDR3 bases are TGTGCCAGCAGCGAGGGACAGGGATCCTACGAGCAGTACTTC. It translates to CASSEGQGSYEQYF.

The chain has TRBV4-2 and TRBJ1-2; tentatively, D is TRBD1 (5 bases). The CDR3 consists of 14 residues. The germline CDR1 and CDR2 sequences are LGHNA and YNFKEQ. Trimming took off 2 bases at V and 4 bases at J, with 11 bases between the two ends. The DNA for the CDR3 is TGTGCCAGCAGCCAACCGACAGACCCCTATGGCTACACCTTC. It yields the protein CASSQPTDPYGYTF.